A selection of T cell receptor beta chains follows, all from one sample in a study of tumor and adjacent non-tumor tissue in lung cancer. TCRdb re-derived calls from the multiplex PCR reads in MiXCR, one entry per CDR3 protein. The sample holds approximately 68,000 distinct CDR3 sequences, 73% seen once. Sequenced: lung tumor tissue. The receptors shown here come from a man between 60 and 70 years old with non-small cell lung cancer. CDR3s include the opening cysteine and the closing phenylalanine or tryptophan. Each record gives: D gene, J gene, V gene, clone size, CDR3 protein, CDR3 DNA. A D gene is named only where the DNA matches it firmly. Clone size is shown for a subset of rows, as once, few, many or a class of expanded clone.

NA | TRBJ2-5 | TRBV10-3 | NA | CAISDELGREETQYF | TGTGCCATCAGTGACGAACTAGGCAGAGAAGAGACCCAGTATTTC
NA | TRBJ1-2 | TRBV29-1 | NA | CIVDWEGYGYTF | TGTATCGTTGACTGGGAGGGCTATGGCTACACCTTC
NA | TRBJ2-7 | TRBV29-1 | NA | CSVLDRTDEQDF | TGCAGCGTCCTAGACAGGACGGACGAGCAGGACTTC
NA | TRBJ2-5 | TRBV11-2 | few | CASSLPDGKETQYF | TGTGCCAGCAGCTTACCTGACGGGAAAGAGACCCAGTACTTC
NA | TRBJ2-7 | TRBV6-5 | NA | CPSSYLSSSYEQYF | TGTCCCAGCAGTTACTTGAGTAGCTCTTACGAGCAGTACTTT
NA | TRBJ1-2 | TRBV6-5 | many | CASSYSGGGADGYTF | TGTGCCAGCAGTTACTCGGGCGGGGGGGCGGATGGCTACACCTTC
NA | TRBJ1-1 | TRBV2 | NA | CASSRGGLNTEAFF | TGTGCCAGCAGTCGCGGGGGCCTGAACACTGAAGCTTTCTTT
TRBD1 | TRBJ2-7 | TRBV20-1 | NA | CNAPALGQVGSYEQYF | TGCAATGCCCCCGCCCTCGGACAGGTGGGCTCCTATGAGCAGTACTTC
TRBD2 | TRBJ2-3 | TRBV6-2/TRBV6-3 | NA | CANSYLMTSGGLTDTQYF | TGTGCCAACAGTTACCTCATGACTAGCGGGGGTCTCACAGATACGCAGTATTTT
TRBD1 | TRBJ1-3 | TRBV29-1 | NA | CSGTRGPTGTTIYF | TGCAGCGGGACCAGGGGGCCCACTGGAACCACCATATATTTT
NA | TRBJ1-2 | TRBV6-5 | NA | CGSRDEGGAGGYTF | TGTGGCAGCAGGGACGAAGGGGGAGCGGGCGGATACACCTTC
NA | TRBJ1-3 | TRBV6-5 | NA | CASTETSPLSSGNTIYF | TGTGCTAGCACCGAAACCTCACCGCTGTCCTCTGGAAACACCATATATTTT
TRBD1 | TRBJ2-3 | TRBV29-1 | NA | CRAQTGAGSSDTQYF | TGCAGAGCCCAGACAGGGGCGGGTAGCTCAGATACACAGTATTTT
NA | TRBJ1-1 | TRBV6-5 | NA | CASSYSRGGRRDEAFF | TGTGCCAGCAGTTACTCGCGGGGGGGTAGAAGGGATGAAGCTTTCTTT
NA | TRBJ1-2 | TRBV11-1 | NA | CASSHRVGYGYTF | TGTGCCAGCAGCCACAGGGTCGGCTATGGGTACACCTTC
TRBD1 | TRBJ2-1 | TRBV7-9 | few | CASSTPRAGGTYNEQFF | TGTGCCAGCAGCACCCCTAGAGCAGGGGGAACCTACAATGAGCAGTTCTTC
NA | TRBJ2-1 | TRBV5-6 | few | CASSLTASSYNEQFF | TGTGCCAGCAGCTTGACGGCGAGCTCCTACAATGAGCAGTTCTTC
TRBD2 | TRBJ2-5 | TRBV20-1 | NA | CSVRGGTLAESQYF | TGCAGTGTCCGCGGGGGGACTCTGGCTGAGTCCCAGTACTTC
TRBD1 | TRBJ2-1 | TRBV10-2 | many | CASSAGTGVINEQFF | TGCGCCAGCAGCGCCGGGACAGGGGTTATTAATGAGCAGTTCTTC
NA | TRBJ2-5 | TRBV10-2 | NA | CASRVMDQETQYF | TGCGCCAGCAGGGTGATGGACCAAGAGACCCAGTACTTC
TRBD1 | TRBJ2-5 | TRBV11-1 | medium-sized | CASSQGQHQETQYF | TGTGCCAGCAGCCAGGGACAGCACCAAGAGACCCAGTACTTC
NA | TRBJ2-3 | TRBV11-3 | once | CVSSLGVADSTDTQYF | TGTGTCAGCAGCCTTGGAGTAGCGGATAGCACAGATACACAGTATTTT